This TCR beta chain is from a study of blood T cell repertoires in COVID-19. The method was immunoSEQ multiplex PCR; TCRdb's version includes in-frame clones alone and lacks a portion of them. Found here are about 180,000 clones, approximately 83% of them singletons; the top ten hold approximately 11%. This CDR3 has 15 amino acids. Between the trimmed V and J ends, which lost 7 bases and 0 bases, there was a span of 14 bases. Germline CDR1 is SGDLS and CDR2 is YYNGEE. The TCR was taken from a human donor with active or convalescent COVID-19. The donor label of this sample is uncertain. Sequenced sample: peripheral blood. The V call is TRBV9, the J call TRBJ1-3, with D uncertain. The CDR3 sequence is CASGGTDFSGNTIYF. The DNA for the CDR3 is TGTGCCAGCGGAGGAACAGATTTCTCTGGAAACACCATATATTTT.